The clone carrying this TCR beta chain was seen just once. A J-beta primer mix and a sample-barcoded 5' primer were used in a second PCR of about 7 to 12 cycles. A tag from a template-switch adaptor with 12 random nucleotides marked each cDNA molecule. TCRdb fed the 5' RACE reads into MiXCR, producing one record per CDR3 protein. The sample holds over a million distinct CDR3 sequences; approximately 42% are singletons and the top ten take roughly 7.9%. This specimen belongs to a study of blood T cells in healthy people across ages. This CDR3 spans 15 amino acids. Trimming took 6 bases from V and 0 from J; bases not matched to a gene: 3. From germline, CDR1 is MNHEY and CDR2 SVGEGT.

Source material: blood. The sequence derives from a woman aged 18 to 35 in good health. The V call is TRBV6-2 or TRBV6-3, the J call TRBJ2-7; 12 bases are shared with TRBD2. Here the CDR3 reads CASRTSGGLSYEQYF. The CDR3 DNA reads TGTGCCAGCAGGACTAGCGGGGGTCTCTCCTACGAGCAGTACTTC.